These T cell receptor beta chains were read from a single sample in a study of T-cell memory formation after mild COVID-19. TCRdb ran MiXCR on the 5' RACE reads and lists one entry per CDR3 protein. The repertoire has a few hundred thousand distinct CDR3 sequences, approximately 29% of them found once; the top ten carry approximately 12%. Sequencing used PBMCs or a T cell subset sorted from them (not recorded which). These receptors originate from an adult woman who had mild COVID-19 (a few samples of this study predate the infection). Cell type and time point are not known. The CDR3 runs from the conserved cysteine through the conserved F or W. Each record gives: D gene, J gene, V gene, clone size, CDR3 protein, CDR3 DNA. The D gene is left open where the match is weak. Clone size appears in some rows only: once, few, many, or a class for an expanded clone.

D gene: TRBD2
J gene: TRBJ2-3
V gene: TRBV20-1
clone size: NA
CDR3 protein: CSAPLRGGTDTQYF
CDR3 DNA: TGCAGTGCTCCCCTTCGGGGGGGTACAGATACGCAGTATTTT

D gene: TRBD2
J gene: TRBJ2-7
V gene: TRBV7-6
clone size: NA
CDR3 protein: CASSLTVFLAGQKNTEQYF
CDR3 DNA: TGTGCCAGCAGCTTAACTGTTTTCCTAGCGGGCCAGAAGAACACGGAGCAGTACTTC

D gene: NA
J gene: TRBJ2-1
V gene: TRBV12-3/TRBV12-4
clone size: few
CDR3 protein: CASSEDLTYNEQFF
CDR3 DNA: TGTGCCAGCAGTGAGGACTTAACCTACAATGAGCAGTTCTTC

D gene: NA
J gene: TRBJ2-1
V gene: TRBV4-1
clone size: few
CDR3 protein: CASSQARADLVNEQFF
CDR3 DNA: TGCGCCAGCAGCCAAGCAAGGGCTGACCTCGTGAATGAGCAGTTCTTC

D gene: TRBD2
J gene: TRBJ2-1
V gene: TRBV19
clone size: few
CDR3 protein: CASRAGLAIGNEQFF
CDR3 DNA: TGTGCCAGTAGGGCGGGACTAGCGATCGGAAATGAGCAGTTCTTC

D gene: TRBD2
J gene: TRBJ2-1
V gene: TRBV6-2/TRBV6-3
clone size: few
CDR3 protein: CASSYKWGLGVAGVQEQFF
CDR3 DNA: TGTGCCAGCAGTTACAAGTGGGGCCTAGGTGTAGCGGGAGTGCAGGAGCAGTTCTTC

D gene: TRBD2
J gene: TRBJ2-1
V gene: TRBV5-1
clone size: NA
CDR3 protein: CASSLAGAGLGNEQFF
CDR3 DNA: TGCGCCAGCAGCTTGGCCGGAGCGGGGCTTGGCAATGAGCAGTTCTTC

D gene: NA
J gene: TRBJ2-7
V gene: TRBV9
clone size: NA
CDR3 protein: CASSPRAGEQYF
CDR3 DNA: TGTGCCAGCAGCCCAAGGGCGGGAGAGCAGTACTTC

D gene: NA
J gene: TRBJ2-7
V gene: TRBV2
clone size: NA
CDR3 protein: CASSVFDSTEQYF
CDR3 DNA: TGTGCCAGCAGTGTTTTTGACTCAACGGAGCAGTACTTC

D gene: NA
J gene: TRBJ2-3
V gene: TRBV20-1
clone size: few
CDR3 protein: CSAPNPTSTDTQYF
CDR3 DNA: TGCAGTGCGCCGAACCCGACTAGCACAGATACGCAGTATTTT